The T cell receptor beta chain described here comes from a study of blood T cell repertoires in COVID-19. Original processing notes: Reference gene primer amplification gave nucleated cell count estimates. The table came from immunoSEQ multiplex PCR; TCRdb's copy has only in-frame clones and leaves some out. V, J and clone size derive from that table, while D and trimming were established from the DNA sequence. The table records around 100,000 clones, roughly 87% of them present only once. The germline V gene encodes CDR1 LGHDT and CDR2 YNNKEL (reference sequence). The CDR3 sequence is 13 residues long. V was cut by 1 base and J by 8 bases, with 9 bases left in between.

The rearrangement joins TRBV3-1 (or the pseudogene TRBV3-2) to TRBJ2-1, with D maybe TRBD2 (6 bases). Sequenced input: peripheral blood. This receptor was obtained from a man aged 25 to 45 in a cohort sampled during active COVID-19. CDR3 in DNA: TGTGCCAGCAGCCAAGTCGGGGGAGATGAGCAGTTCTTC. This translates into CASSQVGGDEQFF.